The clone carrying this T cell receptor (beta chain) was seen ten or more times. The CDR3 has 12 residues. Trimming shortened V by 6 bases and J by 7 bases, and 9 bases separated the two germline ends. Germline V CDR1 and CDR2: MNHNS, SASEGT. The sample belongs to a study of T cell repertoires in cytomegalovirus infection. A single record per CDR3 protein comes from TCRdb applying MiXCR to the reads. The table records approximately 500,000 distinct CDR3 sequences, roughly 10% of them present only once. The V and J genes are TRBV6-1 and TRBJ2-2; D is perhaps TRBD1 (5 bases). This receptor was identified in a human donor in good health (CMV status not recorded). Some clones in this sample may be carry-over from other donors' samples. The material sequenced was PBMCs. CDR3 coding DNA: TGTGCCAGCAGCGACAGATACGGGGAGCTGTTTTTT. Amino acid sequence: CASSDRYGELFF.